This T cell receptor (beta chain) was captured in a study of cytomegalovirus exposure and HLA in healthy donors (dated by TCRdb to 2015 to 2018). With respect to the entire study: An earlier analysis of several hundred of the donors reported over 250 Gb of sequence data and 95 million to 130 million unique TCR beta sequences obtained from some 170 million T cells. Typing coverage varied by locus: about 620-630 donors for A, B, C, DRB1 and DQB1; approximately 500 for DQA1; approximately 610 for DPA1; around 490 for DPB1. A later analysis re-examined previously published TCR beta repertoires from around 670 donors and added high-resolution HLA genotyping to investigate patterns of TCR occurrence. Of the 350 to 450 genotyped donors, roughly 80% were placed in the genetic ancestry cluster associated with self-reported Caucasian donors. All discovery cohort repertoires had been generated using a single sequencing platform. The study used immunosequencing to profile the T cell repertoires of more than 650 subjects and linked those repertoires to cytomegalovirus serostatus. The study aimed to test whether signatures of past pathogen exposure could be identified by cataloging public T cell receptors. Roughly five DR-DQ haplotypes were handled as single units for association and clustering because linkage in the cohort was strong. To predict cytomegalovirus infection status, the study combined high-throughput TCR immunosequencing, statistical association of individual TCRs with disease status, and machine learning. Genome-wide SNP genotypes for about 60% of the roughly 700 donors were used in a later genetic analysis, which treated that subset as a discovery cohort. Alongside the repertoire data, information on donor age, sex, ethnicity and CMV serostatus was compiled. Besides the first cohort of more than 650 subjects, a separate validation cohort made up of 120 or so different subjects was used. In the later analysis, no new phenotypic data were used to find candidate immune exposures; instead, reliance was placed on TCR beta sequences and their occurrence across donors. About 320 gigabases of sequencing data and around 87 million unique TCR sequences were included in an early release covering 500 to 750 HLA-typed donors. Class I and class II HLA loci were covered by the typing at four-digit resolution. Among roughly 400 genotyped donors of the cohort, an average of roughly 230,000 unique TCR beta nucleotide sequences was sequenced per donor, of which about 19% were non-productive. An earlier analysis of approximately 630 of the donors applied high-throughput TCR beta sequencing to assess whether each TCR beta V gene segment acted as functional or pseudogenic. The paper as a whole reports these results and caveats: While some public TCRs were present in many individuals, most TCR sequences turned up only very rarely across donors. Presence/absence analyses assumed roughly uniform sequencing depth across donors, an assumption that may not hold. Because the 87-base-pair reads could not distinguish some IMGT-functional V segments, including TRBV6-2 and TRBV6-3, those segments were excluded. The classifier was reported to diagnose cytomegalovirus status with high specificity and sensitivity in both the original and validation cohorts. A further reported finding was that TCR beta sequences accurately predicted the HLA-A and HLA-B alleles for most subjects in the first cohort. Fewer than 20 rarely observed V segments, including chromosome 9 orphons, were excluded from the earlier analysis of 550 to 700 of the donors because counts were too low. In vitro tests confirmed that three of the cytomegalovirus-associated TCR beta chains recognize cytomegalovirus antigens. According to a later analysis, most CMV-associated TCR beta chains appeared to be HLA-restricted, and the HLA associations seemed to be driven largely by CMV exposure. The authors suggested that the approach could potentially be generalized to other disease states and immunological phenotypes. According to a later analysis, TCR association rates differed among HLA loci, with DRB1 alleles showing the most associated TCRs and HLA-C alleles showing the fewest. A later genetic analysis reported fewer N-insertions in productive TCRs among donors in an Asian-associated ancestry cluster than the roughly 650-donor mean. A later genetic analysis associated a missense DCLRE1C variant with V-gene and J-gene trimming of TCR beta chains, and an independent cohort replicated the association. In a later analysis, HLA-associated TCR beta chains were found to be more clonally expanded and to have lower generation probabilities than equally common non-associated chains. This cohort had only TCR beta chains sequenced, and the lack of alpha or paired-chain data limited which features could be detected. Because HLA typing was missing for some donors at each locus, association tests included only the typed subset. The study listed 164 TCR beta chains as associated with cytomegalovirus. Assigning TCR associations to individual alleles was difficult when HLA alleles, especially DR and DQ, strongly co-occurred. A group of highly shared sequence variants was considered likely to be a technical artifact of the sequencing pipeline. A later analysis reported that several top co-occurrence clusters appeared linked to parvovirus B19, influenza, CMV and Epstein-Barr virus. In an earlier analysis of approximately 600 of the donors, most TCR beta V segments were observed in productive rearrangements about 87% or about 30% of the time, broadly matching IMGT annotations. Correlated functional status among segregating V segments might be attributable to linkage disequilibrium, but an unknown experimental factor could not be ruled out. Immune exposure information for the cohort was limited to CMV serostatus. Specific HLA alleles were associated with over 15,000 TCR beta sequences at a false discovery rate of 0.05 in a later analysis.

Concerning this clone itself: Its cognate antigen has yet to be identified. No base-level quality is on record; no much larger clone is a single base apart.

Library preparation used the immunoSEQ multiplex PCR assay. For the multiplex PCR, a mixture combining 60 forward primers for TCR Vbeta segments and 13 reverse primers for TCR Jbeta segments was used. A multiplex PCR assay on genomic DNA amplified the CDR3 region of rearranged TCR beta genes. The amplified TCR beta libraries were sequenced on the Illumina HiSeq System as 87-base-pair reads. The paper's processing steps were these. In a later analysis, 77 million or so unique TCR beta chains were counted across the 500 to 700 repertoires, and approximately 9.9 million of these chains were shared by at least two donors. A nearest-neighbor algorithm error-corrected the raw reads and collapsed the reads into unique sequences, merging closely related sequences to remove PCR and sequencing errors. CDR3 sequences were aligned to IMGT reference sequences to assign V, D and J gene segments. Each retained sequence needed at least a six-nucleotide match to both a V gene segment and a J gene segment. A rearrangement counted as productive if the CDR3 had no stop codons and remained in frame with V and J, and every other rearrangement counted as non-productive. Following IMGT convention, CDR3 was defined as the stretch from the second conserved V-encoded cysteine to the conserved J-encoded phenylalanine. The earlier analysis of around 640 of the donors excluded sequences that lacked an unambiguous match to a single V gene segment. In an earlier analysis of almost 600 of the donors, a V segment was called functional when productive rearrangements were above 56.7%, and segregating when the standard deviation between donors exceeded 5%. To diagnose cytomegalovirus status from the catalog of TCR beta chain sequences, a statistical classification framework was built. V and J gene assignment, in a later analysis, came from comparing TCR nucleotide sequences with IMGT/GENE-DB human TR gene sequences. In a later analysis, CDR3 sequences and most-parsimonious VDJ recombination scenarios were assigned using the TCRdist pipeline. A later analysis defined each TCR beta chain by its CDR3 amino acid sequence plus V-gene family, and excluded reads lacking a unique V-gene family. As a way to deal with suspected cross-contamination and a sequencing artifact, a later analysis dropped 592 nucleotide sequences that were highly shared and had low generation probability. For each public chain, a later analysis derived a clonal expansion index from normalized ranks of inferred template counts within each repertoire. In a later analysis, generation probabilities were computed using a VDJ recombination model fitted to out-of-frame rearrangements, and the results were checked against IGoR. In a later analysis, hypergeometric tests were used to score TCR-TCR, TCR-HLA and TCR-CMV co-occurrence, with a repertoire-size bias correction applied to TCR pairs. A later analysis estimated false discovery rates by permuting HLA or CMV assignments 20 times. In a later analysis, co-occurring TCRs were grouped with DBSCAN, and TCRdist sequence similarity was added when clustering was performed within HLA-allele-positive subsets. For co-occurrence clustering, repertoires with fewer than 30,000 or more than 120,000 public chains were excluded, along with five or six repertoires with anomalous nucleotide sharing. Here the immuneACCESS table is served through TCRdb, limited to in-frame sequences with V and J called. Missing clones are a known gap in these copies; in checked studies unresolved V genes cover under half, and the rest lacks a known reason. V and J calls and clone size are as listed in that table; D and trimming were resolved from the DNA. In all, the sample holds some 110,000 clones, and around 82% of those were seen once. 1.5% to 2% of the sample lies in the top ten.

The CDR3 numbers 15 residues from cysteine through phenylalanine. Just the 45-base CDR3 DNA is kept, in frame starting at base 1. Trimming accounts for 10 bases at V and 0 bases at J, while the number of junction bases matched to no gene is 6. Based on the germline V gene, the CDR1 and CDR2 sequences are MNHEY and SVGAGI. The cohort comprised 670 or so healthy bone marrow donors. At the time of sampling, every cohort member was nominally healthy, though immune exposures that went unrecorded were likely present. The donor tested CMV seronegative and was one of the 352 seronegative cohort members. Every donor gave a peripheral blood sample, and the peripheral blood mononuclear cells from that sample were used for TCR beta sequencing. Genomic DNA was extracted from the blood cell samples with the Qiagen DNeasy Blood Extraction Kit.

The chain couples TRBV6-5 to TRBJ1-6; 7 middle bases align to TRBD1. Sequenced material: PBMCs. This receptor was identified in a woman aged 40 to 49 in good health and CMV-seronegative. The CDR3 protein: CATAEGASYNSPLHF. The DNA sequence is given as TGTGCCACCGCAGAGGGGGCCTCCTATAATTCACCCCTCCACTTT.